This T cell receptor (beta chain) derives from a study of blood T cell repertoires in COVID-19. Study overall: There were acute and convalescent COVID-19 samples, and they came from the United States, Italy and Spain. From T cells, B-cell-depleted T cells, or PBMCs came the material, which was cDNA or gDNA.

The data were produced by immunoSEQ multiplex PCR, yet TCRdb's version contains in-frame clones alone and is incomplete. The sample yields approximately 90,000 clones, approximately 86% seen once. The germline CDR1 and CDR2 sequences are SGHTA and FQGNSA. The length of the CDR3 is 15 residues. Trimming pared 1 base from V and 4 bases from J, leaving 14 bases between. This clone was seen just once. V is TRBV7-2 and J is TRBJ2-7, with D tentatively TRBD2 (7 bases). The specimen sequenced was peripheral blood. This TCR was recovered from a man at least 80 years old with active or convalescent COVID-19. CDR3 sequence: CASSLVRGARYEQYF. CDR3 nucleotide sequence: TGTGCCAGCAGCTTAGTTCGGGGGGCGCGGTACGAGCAGTACTTC.